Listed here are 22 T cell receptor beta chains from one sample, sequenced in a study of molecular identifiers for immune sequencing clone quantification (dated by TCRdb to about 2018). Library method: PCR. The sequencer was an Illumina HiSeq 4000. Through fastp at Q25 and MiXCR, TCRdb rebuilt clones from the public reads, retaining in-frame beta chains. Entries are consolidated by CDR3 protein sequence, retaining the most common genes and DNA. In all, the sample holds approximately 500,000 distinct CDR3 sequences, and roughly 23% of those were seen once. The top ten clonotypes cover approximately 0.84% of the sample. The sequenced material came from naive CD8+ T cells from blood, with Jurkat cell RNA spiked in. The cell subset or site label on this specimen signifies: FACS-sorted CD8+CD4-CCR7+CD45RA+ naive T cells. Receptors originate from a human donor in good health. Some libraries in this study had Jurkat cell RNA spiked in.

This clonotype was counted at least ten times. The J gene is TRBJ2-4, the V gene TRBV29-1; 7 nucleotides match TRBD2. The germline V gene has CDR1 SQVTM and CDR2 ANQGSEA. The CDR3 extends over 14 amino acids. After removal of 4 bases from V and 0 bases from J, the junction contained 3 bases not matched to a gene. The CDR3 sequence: CSVVAGVAKNIQYF. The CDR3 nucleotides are TGCAGCGTTGTGGCGGGAGTAGCCAAAAACATTCAGTACTTC.

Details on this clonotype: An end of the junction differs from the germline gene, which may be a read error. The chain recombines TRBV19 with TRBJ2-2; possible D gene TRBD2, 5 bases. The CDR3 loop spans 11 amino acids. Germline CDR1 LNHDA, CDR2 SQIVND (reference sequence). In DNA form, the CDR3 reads TGTGCCAGTATGGGGAACGGGGAGCTGGTTTTT. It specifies CASMGNGELVF.

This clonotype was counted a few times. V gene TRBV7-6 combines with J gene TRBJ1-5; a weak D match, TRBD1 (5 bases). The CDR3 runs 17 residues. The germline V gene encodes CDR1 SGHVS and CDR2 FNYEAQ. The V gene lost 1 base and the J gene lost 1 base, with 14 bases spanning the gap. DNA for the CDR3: TGTGCCAGCAGCTTAGGGGGCCCGGGGGACAGCAATCAGCCCCAGCATTTT. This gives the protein CASSLGGPGDSNQPQHF.

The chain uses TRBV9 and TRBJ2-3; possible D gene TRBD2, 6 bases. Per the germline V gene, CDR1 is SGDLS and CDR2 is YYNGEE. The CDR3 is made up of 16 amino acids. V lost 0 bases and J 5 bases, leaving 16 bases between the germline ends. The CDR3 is CASSVVVGSHGDTQYF. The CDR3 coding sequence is TGTGCCAGCAGCGTAGTGGTCGGGAGTCATGGAGATACGCAGTATTTT.

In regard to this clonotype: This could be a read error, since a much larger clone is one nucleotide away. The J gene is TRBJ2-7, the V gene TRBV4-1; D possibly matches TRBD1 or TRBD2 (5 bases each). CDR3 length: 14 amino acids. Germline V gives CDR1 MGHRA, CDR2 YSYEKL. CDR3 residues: CARSQEGYSYEQYF. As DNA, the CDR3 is TGCGCCCGCAGCCAAGAGGGGTACTCCTACGAGCAGTACTTC.

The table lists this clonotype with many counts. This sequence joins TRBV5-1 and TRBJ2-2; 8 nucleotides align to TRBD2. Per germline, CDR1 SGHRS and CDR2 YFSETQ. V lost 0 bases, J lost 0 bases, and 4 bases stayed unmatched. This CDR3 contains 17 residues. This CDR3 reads CASSLARGLANTGELFF. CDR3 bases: TGCGCCAGCAGCTTGGCTAGGGGACTAGCGAACACCGGGGAGCTGTTTTTT.

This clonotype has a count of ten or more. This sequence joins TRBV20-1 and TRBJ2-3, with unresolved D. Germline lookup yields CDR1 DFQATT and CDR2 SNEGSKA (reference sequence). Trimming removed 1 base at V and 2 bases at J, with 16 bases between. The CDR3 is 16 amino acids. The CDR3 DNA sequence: TGCAGTGCTAGAGTGCTAGGAACCACCACCACAGATACGCAGTATTTT. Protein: CSARVLGTTTTDTQYF.

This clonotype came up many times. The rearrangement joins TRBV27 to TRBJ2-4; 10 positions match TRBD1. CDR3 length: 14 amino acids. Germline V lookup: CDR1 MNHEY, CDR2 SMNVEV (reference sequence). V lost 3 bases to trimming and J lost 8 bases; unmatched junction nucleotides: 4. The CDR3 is CASSLGQGRDIQYF. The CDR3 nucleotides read TGTGCCAGCAGTTTGGGACAGGGGAGAGACATTCAGTACTTC.

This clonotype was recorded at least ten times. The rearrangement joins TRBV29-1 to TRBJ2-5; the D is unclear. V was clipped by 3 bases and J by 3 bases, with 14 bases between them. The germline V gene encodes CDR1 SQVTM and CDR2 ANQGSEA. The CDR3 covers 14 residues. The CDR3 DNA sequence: TGCAGCGTTGATTTATCCGGGTTTGAAGAGACCCAGTACTTC. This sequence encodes CSVDLSGFEETQYF.

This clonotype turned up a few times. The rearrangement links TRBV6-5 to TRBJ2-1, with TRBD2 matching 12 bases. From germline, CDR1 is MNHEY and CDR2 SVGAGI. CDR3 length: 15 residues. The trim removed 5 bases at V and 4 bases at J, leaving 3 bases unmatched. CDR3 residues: CASSGLAGGYNEQFF. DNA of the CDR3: TGTGCCAGCAGTGGGCTAGCGGGGGGGTACAATGAGCAGTTCTTC.

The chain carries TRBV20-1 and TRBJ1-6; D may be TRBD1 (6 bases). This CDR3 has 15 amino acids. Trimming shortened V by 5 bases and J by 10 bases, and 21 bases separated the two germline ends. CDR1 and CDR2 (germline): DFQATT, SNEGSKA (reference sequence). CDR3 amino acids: CSAPGQGPPRSPLHF. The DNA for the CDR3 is TGCAGTGCTCCAGGCCAGGGGCCTCCTCGCTCACCCCTCCACTTT.

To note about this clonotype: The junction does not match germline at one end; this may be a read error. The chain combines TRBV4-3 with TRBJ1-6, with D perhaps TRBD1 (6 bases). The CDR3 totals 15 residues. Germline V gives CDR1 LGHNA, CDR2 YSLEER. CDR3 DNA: TGCGCCAGCAGCCAAGACCAGGGGAAGAATTCACCCCTCCGCTTT. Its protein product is CASSQDQGKNSPLRF.

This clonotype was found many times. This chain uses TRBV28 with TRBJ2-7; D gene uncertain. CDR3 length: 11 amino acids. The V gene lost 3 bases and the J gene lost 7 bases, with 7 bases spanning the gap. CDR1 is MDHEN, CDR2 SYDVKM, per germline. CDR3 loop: CASSFKLEQYF. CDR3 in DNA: TGTGCCAGCAGTTTTAAGCTTGAGCAGTACTTC.

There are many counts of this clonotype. In DNA form, the CDR3 reads TGTGCCAGCAGTTTAGAAGCGGGACGGGAATACCAAGAGACCCAGTACTTC. Translation: CASSLEAGREYQETQYF. J is TRBJ2-5 and V is TRBV12-3 or TRBV12-4; TRBD2 aligns across 7 bases. J gave up 0 bases and V 1 base, and 8 bases lay outside the gene matches. The CDR3 is 17 amino acids.

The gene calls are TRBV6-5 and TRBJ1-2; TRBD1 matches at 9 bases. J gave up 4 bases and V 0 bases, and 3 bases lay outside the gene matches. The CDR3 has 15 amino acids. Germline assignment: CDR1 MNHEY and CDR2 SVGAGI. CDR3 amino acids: CASSYSGTGSYGYTF. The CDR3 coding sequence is TGTGCCAGCAGTTACTCTGGGACAGGGTCCTATGGCTACACCTTC.

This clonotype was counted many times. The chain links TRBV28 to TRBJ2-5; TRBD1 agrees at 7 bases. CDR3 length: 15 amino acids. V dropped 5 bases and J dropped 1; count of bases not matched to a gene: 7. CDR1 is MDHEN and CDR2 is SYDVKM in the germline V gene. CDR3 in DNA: TGTGCCAGCAGTCCGGGACAGATACGCCAAGAGACCCAGTACTTC. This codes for CASSPGQIRQETQYF.

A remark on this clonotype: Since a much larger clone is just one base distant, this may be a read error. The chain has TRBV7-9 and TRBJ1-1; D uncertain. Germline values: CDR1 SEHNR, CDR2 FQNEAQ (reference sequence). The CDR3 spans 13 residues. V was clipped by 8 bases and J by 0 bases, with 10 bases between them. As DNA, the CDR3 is TGTGCCAGCGGAGGTACGATGAACACTGAAGCTTTCTTT. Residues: CASGGTMNTEAFF.

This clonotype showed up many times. CDR3 residues: CASSYRTGGSYEQYF. The DNA for the CDR3 is TGTGCCAGCAGTTACAGGACAGGGGGGTCATACGAGCAGTACTTC. The V call is TRBV6-5, the J call TRBJ2-7, with 10 bases identical to TRBD1. This CDR3 region has 15 residues. Trimming at V came to 2 bases and at J to 4 bases, leaving 5 bases not matched to a gene. CDR1 and CDR2 (germline): MNHEY, SVGAGI.

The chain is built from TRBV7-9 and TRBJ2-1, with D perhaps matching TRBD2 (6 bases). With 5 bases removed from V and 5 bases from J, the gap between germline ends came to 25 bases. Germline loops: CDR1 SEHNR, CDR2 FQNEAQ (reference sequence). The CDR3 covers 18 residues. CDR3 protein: CASSNPVDGGIAHNEQFF. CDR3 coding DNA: TGTGCCAGCAGCAACCCCGTAGATGGCGGGATCGCCCACAATGAGCAGTTCTTC.

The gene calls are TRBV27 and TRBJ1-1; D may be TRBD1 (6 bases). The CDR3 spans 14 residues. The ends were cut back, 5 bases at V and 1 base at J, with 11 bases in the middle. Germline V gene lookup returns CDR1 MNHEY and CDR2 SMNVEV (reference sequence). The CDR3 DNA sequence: TGTGCCAGCAGTCCCGGGACAACGAACACTGAAGCTTTCTTT. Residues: CASSPGTTNTEAFF.

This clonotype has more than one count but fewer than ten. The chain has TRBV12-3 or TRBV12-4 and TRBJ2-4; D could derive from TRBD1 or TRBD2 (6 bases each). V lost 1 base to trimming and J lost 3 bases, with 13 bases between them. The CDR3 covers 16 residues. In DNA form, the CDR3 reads TGTGCCAGCAGTTTAGATGGGGGGCGAGTCAAAAACATTCAGTACTTC. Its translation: CASSLDGGRVKNIQYF.

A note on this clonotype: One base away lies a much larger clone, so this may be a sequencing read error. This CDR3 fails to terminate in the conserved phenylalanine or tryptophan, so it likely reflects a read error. CDR3 in DNA: TGTGCCACCAGTGATACAGGAACCGGGGAGCTGTTTCTT. It is translated as CATSDTGTGELFL. This chain links TRBV24-1 with TRBJ2-2; TRBD1 might be the D (5 bases). The germline V gene encodes CDR1 KGHDR and CDR2 SFDVKD. V lost 3 bases and J lost 5, with 6 bases in between. The CDR3 runs 13 residues.